The rows below give T cell receptor beta chains drawn from one sample of a study of molecular identifiers for immune sequencing clone quantification. MiXCR, applied by TCRdb to the PCR reads, yields one record per CDR3 protein. The sample lists about 640,000 distinct CDR3 sequences; about 20% were seen once. Sequenced: naive CD8+ T cells from blood, with Jurkat cell RNA spiked in. The source is a human donor in good health. Some libraries in this study had Jurkat cell RNA spiked in. Each CDR3 is given with its conserved first and last residue. D genes are given only for firm matches. Rows give clone size only sometimes, using once, few, many, or a class for an expanded clone.

clone size | J gene | D gene | V gene | CDR3 DNA | CDR3 protein
few | TRBJ2-2 | TRBD1 | TRBV5-1 | TGCGCCAGCAGCTCGCAGACAGGGGAGGCCACCGGGGAGCTGTTTTTT | CASSSQTGEATGELFF
NA | TRBJ2-3 | NA | TRBV4-1 | TGCGCCAGCAGGGCGACTAGTTCTAGTACAGATACGCAGTATTTT | CASRATSSSTDTQYF
many | TRBJ1-5 | TRBD1 | TRBV6-5 | TGTGCCAGCAGTCGGACAGGGGATAGCAATCAGCCCCAGCATTTT | CASSRTGDSNQPQHF
many | TRBJ2-5 | NA | TRBV7-9 | TGTGCCAGCAGCCAGGACGGATTGGAGACCCAGTACTTC | CASSQDGLETQYF
NA | TRBJ2-7 | NA | TRBV6-5 | TGTGCCAGCAGTTACGTTGAATCTAACGAGCAGTACTTC | CASSYVESNEQYF
many | TRBJ2-3 | NA | TRBV7-9 | TGTGCCACTCCGACAGGCACAGATACGCAGTATTTT | CATPTGTDTQYF
many | TRBJ1-1 | NA | TRBV21-1 | TGTGCCAGCACCTCCTCCGGGGTTACTGAAGCTTTCTTT | CASTSSGVTEAFF
many | TRBJ2-3 | TRBD2 | TRBV4-3 | TGCGCCAGCAGCCAAGAGGGACTAGCTGACACAGATACGCAGTATTTT | CASSQEGLADTDTQYF
few | TRBJ1-6 | TRBD1 | TRBV4-3 | TGCGCCAGCAGCCAAGATCCAGGGGGCGATTCTAATTCACCCCTCCACTTT | CASSQDPGGDSNSPLHF
many | TRBJ1-1 | NA | TRBV4-1 | TGCGCCAGCAGCCAAGTCGGAGCGAACACTGAAGCTTTCTTT | CASSQVGANTEAFF
many | TRBJ1-1 | NA | TRBV28 | TGTGCCAGCAGGGCGACAGGTTTCTACACTGAAGCTTTCTTT | CASRATGFYTEAFF
many | TRBJ2-5 | NA | TRBV29-1 | TGCAGCGTTGTTCCCGGAGAGACCCAGTACTTC | CSVVPGETQYF
NA | TRBJ1-2 | TRBD1 | TRBV3-1 | TGTGCCAGCAGCCAAGACCTCGGGACAGGTCTACCATTTGTCTATGGCTACACCTTC | CASSQDLGTGLPFVYGYTF
few | TRBJ2-7 | NA | TRBV10-3 | TGTGCCATCAGTGAGTCTGGCGGAGGGGCTCTCTCTACGCAGCAGTACTTC | CAISESGGGALSTQQYF
many | TRBJ1-3 | NA | TRBV3-1 | TGTGCCAGCAGCCAGGAGCCCGACGGCCACTCTGGAAACACCATATATTTT | CASSQEPDGHSGNTIYF
few | TRBJ2-1 | TRBD1 | TRBV2 | TGTGCCAGCAGTGAACAAGGGACAGACAATGAGCAGTTCTTC | CASSEQGTDNEQFF
NA | TRBJ1-5 | NA | TRBV11-2 | TGTGCCAGCAGCTCCATCACGGGGGGGGATCAGCCCCAGCATTTT | CASSSITGGDQPQHF
many | TRBJ2-3 | TRBD2 | TRBV14 | TGTGCCAGCAGCCTTCTGGCACTAGCGGAGCTGGGTCGTGGGACAGATACGCAGTATTTT | CASSLLALAELGRGTDTQYF
many | TRBJ2-7 | NA | TRBV4-3 | TGCGCCAGCAGCCAAGAGAGGGAAGACACCTACGAGCAGTACTTC | CASSQEREDTYEQYF
many | TRBJ2-2 | NA | TRBV20-1 | TGCAGTGCTGAAAAGGGACTTTACACCGGGGAGCTGTTTTTT | CSAEKGLYTGELFF
many | TRBJ2-3 | NA | TRBV7-9 | TGTGCCAGCAGCCCGACGCAGACCGGAGATACGCAGTATTTT | CASSPTQTGDTQYF
many | TRBJ2-7 | NA | TRBV5-1 | TGCGCCAGCAGCTTACTACCAGCCTACGAGCAGTACTTC | CASSLLPAYEQYF
many | TRBJ2-6 | NA | TRBV24-1 | TGTGCCACCGAGTCGACCCGTGGGGCCAACGTCCTGACTTTC | CATESTRGANVLTF